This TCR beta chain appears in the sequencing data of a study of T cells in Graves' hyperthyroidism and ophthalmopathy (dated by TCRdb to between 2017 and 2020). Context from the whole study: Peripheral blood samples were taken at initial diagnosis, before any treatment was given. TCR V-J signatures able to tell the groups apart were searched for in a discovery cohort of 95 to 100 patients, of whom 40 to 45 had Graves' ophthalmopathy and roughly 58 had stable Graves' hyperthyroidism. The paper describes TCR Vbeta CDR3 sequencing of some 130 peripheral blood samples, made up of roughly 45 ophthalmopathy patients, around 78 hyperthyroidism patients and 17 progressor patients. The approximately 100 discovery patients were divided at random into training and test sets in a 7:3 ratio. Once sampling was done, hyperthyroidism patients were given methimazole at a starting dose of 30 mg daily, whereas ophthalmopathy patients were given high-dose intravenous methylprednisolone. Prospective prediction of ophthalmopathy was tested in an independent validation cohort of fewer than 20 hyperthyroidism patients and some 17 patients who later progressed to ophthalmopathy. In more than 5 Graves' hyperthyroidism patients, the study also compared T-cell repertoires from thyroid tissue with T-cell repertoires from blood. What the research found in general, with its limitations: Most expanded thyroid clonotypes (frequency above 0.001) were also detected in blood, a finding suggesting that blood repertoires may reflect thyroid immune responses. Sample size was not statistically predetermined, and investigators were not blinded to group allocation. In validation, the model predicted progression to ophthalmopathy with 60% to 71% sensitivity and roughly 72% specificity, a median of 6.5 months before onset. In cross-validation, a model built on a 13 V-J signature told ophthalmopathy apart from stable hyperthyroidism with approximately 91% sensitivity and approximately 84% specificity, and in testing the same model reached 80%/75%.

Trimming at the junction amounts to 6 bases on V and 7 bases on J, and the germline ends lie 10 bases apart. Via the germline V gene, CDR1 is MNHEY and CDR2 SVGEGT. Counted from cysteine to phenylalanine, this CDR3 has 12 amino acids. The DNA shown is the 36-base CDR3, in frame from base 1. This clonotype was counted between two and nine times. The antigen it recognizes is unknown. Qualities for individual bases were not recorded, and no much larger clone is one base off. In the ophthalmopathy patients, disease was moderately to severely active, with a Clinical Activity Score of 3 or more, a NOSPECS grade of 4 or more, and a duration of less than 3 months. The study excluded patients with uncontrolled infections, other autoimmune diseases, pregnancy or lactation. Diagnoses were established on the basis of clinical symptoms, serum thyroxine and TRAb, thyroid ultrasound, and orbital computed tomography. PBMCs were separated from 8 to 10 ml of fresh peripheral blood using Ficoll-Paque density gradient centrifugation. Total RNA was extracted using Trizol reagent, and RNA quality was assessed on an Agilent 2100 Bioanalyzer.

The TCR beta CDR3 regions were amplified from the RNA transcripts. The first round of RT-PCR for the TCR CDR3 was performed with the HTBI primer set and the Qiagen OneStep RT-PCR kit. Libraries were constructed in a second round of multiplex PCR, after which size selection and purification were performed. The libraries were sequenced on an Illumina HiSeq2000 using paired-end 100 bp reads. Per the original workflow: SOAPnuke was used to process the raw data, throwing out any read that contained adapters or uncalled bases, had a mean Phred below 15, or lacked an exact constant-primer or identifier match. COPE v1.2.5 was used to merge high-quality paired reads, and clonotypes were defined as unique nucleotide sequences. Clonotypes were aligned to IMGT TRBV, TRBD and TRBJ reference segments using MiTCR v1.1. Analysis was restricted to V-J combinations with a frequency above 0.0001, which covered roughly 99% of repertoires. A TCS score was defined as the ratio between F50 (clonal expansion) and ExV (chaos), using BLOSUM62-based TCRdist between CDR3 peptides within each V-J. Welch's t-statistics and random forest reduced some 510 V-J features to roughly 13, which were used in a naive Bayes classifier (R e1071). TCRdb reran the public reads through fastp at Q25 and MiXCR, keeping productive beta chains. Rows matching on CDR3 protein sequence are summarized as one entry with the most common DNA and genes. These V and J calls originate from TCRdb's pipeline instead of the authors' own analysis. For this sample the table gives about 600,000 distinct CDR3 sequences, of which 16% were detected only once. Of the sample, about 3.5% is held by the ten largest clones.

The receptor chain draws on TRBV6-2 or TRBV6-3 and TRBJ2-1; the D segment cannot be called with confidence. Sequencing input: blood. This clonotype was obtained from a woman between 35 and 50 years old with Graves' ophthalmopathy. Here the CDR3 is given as CASRKTPNEQFF. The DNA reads TGTGCCAGCAGAAAGACCCCAAATGAGCAGTTCTTC.